This paragraph reports one T cell receptor (beta chain). This clonotype was detected many times. Its antigen is still unknown. No per-base quality is available; no much larger clone lies one base away. This entry belongs to a study of blood T cells in healthy people across ages (dated by TCRdb to the mid-2010s). At the level of the whole study: In model experiments, template switching captured about one uniquely barcoded TCR beta cDNA molecule for every two T cells. To track age-related changes in TCR beta repertoire diversity, the study relied on deep sequencing normalized with unique cDNA molecular identifiers. Donors were grouped into four age groups: young (average roughly 17 years), middle-aged (over 35), aged (around 62) and long-lived (approximately 82). To avoid experimental bias, donors of different ages were randomly spread across the sequencing lanes. The study analyzed two additional independent replicas of 1 million unique cDNA reads from the same blood draw for two donors, one aged 18 to 30 and one aged 80 or older. The paper as a whole reports these results and caveats: Estimates of total diversity based on one million sequenced T cells were considered lower bounds and underestimates. Because the CMV infection status of the donors was unknown, age-related changes in expanded clonotypes may potentially have been confounded. Bulk unsorted PBMC profiling prevented conclusive comparison of naive and antigen-experienced compartments. Compared with the aged group, the long-lived group had more naive CD4+ T cells, fewer expanded clones and increased TCR diversity, a pattern suggesting age selection. A strong correlation was found between observed TCR beta diversity and the percentage of naive T cells measured by flow cytometry. As age increased, observed TCR beta diversity per million T cells dropped in a roughly linear way, and a significant reduction was already evident by age about 40.

Library method: 5' RACE. The run used an Illumina HiSeq 2500. A second PCR of roughly 6 to 11 cycles was run with a J-beta primer mix and a sample-barcoded 5' primer. A unique molecular identifier was introduced onto each TCR beta cDNA molecule by a template-switch 5' adaptor carrying 12 random nucleotides. Each sample yielded at least 3 million CDR3-containing paired-end reads. All of the RNA was converted into first-strand cDNA using the Mint cDNA synthesis kit, with a TRBC-specific oligonucleotide serving as the primer. After uracil-DNA glycosylase treatment, a first 18-cycle PCR used universal primers M1SS and BC2_uni_R on all cDNA. Regarding the original processing steps: For normalization, 1 million high-quality reads were randomly selected from each sample, with every read carrying a distinct molecular identifier. Reads sharing molecular identifiers were discarded rather than binned into consensus sequences. MiTCR, set to a Q25 quality threshold and the strictest error-elimination algorithm, was used for CDR3 identification, clonotype clustering and error correction. A nonparametric unseen species model with Euler transformation was used to estimate lower-bound total TCR beta diversity. Using fastp at Q25 and MiXCR, TCRdb reprocessed the public reads and kept productive beta chains. When rows share a CDR3 protein, they turn into one entry using the most common DNA and genes. The V and J calls, along with clone size, are taken from TCRdb and not from the paper's own processing. Across this sample there are 630,000 or so distinct CDR3 sequences, with 32% seen only once. The ten largest clonotypes hold 15% of the sample.

Systemically healthy Caucasian individuals from Russia, some 38 in total and aged about 6 to 100 years, were included as donors. Ten milliliters of peripheral blood were drawn from each donor into EDTA-treated Vacutainer tubes. PBMCs were isolated by Ficoll-Paque density-gradient centrifugation, with at least 6 million obtained per sample. Trizol reagent was used to extract total RNA from the PBMCs, yielding at least 5 micrograms per sample. The percentages of naive CD45RAhigh/CD27high T cells were determined by flow cytometry on a PBMC aliquot from every donor. V is trimmed back by 5 bases and J by 7 bases, and the junction contains 7 bases that no gene match accounts for. Taken from cysteine to phenylalanine, the CDR3 has 16 residues. Kept here is only the CDR3 DNA, which spans 48 bases and is read in frame from base 1. Based on the germline V gene, the CDR1 and CDR2 sequences are MNHEY and SVGAGI.

The clonotype comes from a woman older than 75 in good health. Donor details come from another sample of the same person, matched by shared clones. Source material: blood. The chain was built from TRBV6-5 and TRBJ2-1; 14 central bases correspond to TRBD2. The sequenced DNA: TGTGCCAGCAGTCCTCCGGGACTAGCGGGGGTAAATGAGCAGTTCTTC. Its translation is CASSPPGLAGVNEQFF.